This TCR beta chain was retrieved from a study of regulatory T cells in long-lasting Graves disease. Indicated time point: persistent/refractory GD, antithyroid drugs over 5 years with positive TRAb. Scientists built the TCR library using RNA that was extracted from PBMCs. Through Arm-PCR of CDR3 regions and iRepertoire HTBI primers, TCR beta libraries were built. TCRdb re-called the multiplex PCR reads with MiXCR, one entry per CDR3 protein. In the table there are roughly 450,000 distinct CDR3 sequences, 20% to 25% of which are singletons. Trimming pared 2 bases from V and 6 bases from J, leaving 13 bases between. Germline V gene data show CDR1 as MDHEN and CDR2 as SYDVKM. The CDR3 spans 15 residues. This clonotype was observed many times.

The sequencing here drew on peripheral blood mononuclear cells (PBMCs), taken when the disease was refractory, from a patient treated with antithyroid drugs. The chain is built from TRBV28 and TRBJ1-4; D gene unclear. The sequence came from a female donor with Graves disease. The CDR3, as DNA: TGTGCCAGCAGTTTAAAGGGCAGTTCGTATGAAAAACTGTTTTTT. This translates into CASSLKGSSYEKLFF.